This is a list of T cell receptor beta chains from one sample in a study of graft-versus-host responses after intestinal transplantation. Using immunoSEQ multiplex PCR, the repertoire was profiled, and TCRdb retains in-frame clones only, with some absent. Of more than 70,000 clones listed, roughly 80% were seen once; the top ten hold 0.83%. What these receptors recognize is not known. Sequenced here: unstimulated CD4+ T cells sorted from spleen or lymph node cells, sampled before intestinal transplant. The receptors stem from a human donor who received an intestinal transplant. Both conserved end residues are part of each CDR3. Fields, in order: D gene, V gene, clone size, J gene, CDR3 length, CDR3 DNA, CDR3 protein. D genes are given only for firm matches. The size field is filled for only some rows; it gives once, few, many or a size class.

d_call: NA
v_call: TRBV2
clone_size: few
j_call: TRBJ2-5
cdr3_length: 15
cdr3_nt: TGTGCCAGCAGTGTTCAGGGGACCTCTGAAGAGACCCAGTACTTC
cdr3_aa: CASSVQGTSEETQYF

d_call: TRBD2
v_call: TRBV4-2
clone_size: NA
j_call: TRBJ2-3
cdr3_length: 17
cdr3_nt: TGTGCCAGCAGCCAATTAAGTGGCGGGGGGGCCCCAGATACGCAGTATTTT
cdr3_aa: CASSQLSGGGAPDTQYF

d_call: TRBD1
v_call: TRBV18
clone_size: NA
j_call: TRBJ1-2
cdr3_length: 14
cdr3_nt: TGTGCCAGCTCACCCCAGGACAGGGTGGGTGGCTACACCTTC
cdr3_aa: CASSPQDRVGGYTF

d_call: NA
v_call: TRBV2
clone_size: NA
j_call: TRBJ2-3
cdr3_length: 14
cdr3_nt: TGTGCCAGCATGGCACGCGGCGGCACAGATACGCAGTATTTT
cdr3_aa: CASMARGGTDTQYF

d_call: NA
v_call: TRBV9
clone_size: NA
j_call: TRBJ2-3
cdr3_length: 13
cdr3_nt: TGTGCCAGCAGCGTAGACGGCGGAGATACGCAGTATTTT
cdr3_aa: CASSVDGGDTQYF

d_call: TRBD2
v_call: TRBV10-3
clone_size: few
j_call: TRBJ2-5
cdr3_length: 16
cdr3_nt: TGTGCCATCAGTGACGGGGCTAGCGGGAGCCAAGAGACCCAGTACTTC
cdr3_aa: CAISDGASGSQETQYF

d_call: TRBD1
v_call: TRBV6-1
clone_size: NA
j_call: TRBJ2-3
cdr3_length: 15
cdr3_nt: TGTGCCAGCAGTTTTGGGACAGGGGCCACAGATACGCAGTATTTT
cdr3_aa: CASSFGTGATDTQYF

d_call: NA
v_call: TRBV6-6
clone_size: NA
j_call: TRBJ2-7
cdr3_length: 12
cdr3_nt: TGTGCCAGCATTGACAACTCCTACGAGCAGTACTTC
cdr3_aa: CASIDNSYEQYF

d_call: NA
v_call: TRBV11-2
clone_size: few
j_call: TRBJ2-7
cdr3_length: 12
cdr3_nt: TGTGCCAGCAGCTTTGGGGCCGGGGAGCAGTACTTC
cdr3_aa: CASSFGAGEQYF

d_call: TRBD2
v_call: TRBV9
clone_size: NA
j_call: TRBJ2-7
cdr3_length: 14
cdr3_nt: TGTGCCAGCAGCCGGGCAGCGGGATACTACGAGCAGTACTTC
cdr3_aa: CASSRAAGYYEQYF

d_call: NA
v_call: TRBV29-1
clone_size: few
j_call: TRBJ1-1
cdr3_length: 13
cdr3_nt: TGCAGCGTTGAGGTCCAGGGTGGCACTGAAGCTTTCTTT
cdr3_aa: CSVEVQGGTEAFF

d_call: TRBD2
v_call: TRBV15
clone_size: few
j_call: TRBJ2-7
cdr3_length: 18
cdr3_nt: TGTGCCACCAGCAGAGATTTGTCCACGACTAGCGGCACCTACGAGCAGTACTTC
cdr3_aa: CATSRDLSTTSGTYEQYF

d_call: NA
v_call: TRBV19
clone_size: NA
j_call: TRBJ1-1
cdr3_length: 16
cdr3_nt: TGTGCCAGTAGCCCTCTGAGGGCGAGGATGAACACTGAAGCTTTCTTT
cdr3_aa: CASSPLRARMNTEAFF

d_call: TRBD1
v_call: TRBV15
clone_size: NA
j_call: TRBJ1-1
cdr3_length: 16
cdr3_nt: TGTGCCACCAGCAGAGATGTAGGACAGGGTGGGGATGAAGCTTTCTTT
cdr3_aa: CATSRDVGQGGDEAFF

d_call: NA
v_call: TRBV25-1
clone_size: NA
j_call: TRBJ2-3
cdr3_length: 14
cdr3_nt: TGTGCCAGCAGTGAAGCGGAAACCACAGATACGCAGTATTTT
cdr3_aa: CASSEAETTDTQYF

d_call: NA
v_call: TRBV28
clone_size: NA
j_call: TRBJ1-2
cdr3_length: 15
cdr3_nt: TGTGCCAGCAGTTTATTGATTTTGGACAGCTATGGCTACACCTTC
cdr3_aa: CASSLLILDSYGYTF

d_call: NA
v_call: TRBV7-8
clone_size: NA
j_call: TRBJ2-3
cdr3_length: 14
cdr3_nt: TGTGCCAGCAGCTCAGGGGCGAGCACAGATACGCAGTATTTT
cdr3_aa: CASSSGASTDTQYF

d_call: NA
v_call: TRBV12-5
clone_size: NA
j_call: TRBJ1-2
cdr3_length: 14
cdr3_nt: TGTGCTAGTGGTTTGGCGGACAGTGGCTATGGCTACACCTTC
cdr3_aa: CASGLADSGYGYTF

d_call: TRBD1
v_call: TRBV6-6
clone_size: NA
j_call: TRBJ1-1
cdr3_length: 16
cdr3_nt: TGTGCCAGCAGTCATACCCGGACAGGGCTGAACACTGAAGCTTTCTTT
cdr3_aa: CASSHTRTGLNTEAFF

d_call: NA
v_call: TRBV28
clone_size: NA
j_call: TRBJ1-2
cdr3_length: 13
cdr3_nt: TGTGCCAGCAGTCTACCAGGGTACTATGGCTACACCTTC
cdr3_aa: CASSLPGYYGYTF

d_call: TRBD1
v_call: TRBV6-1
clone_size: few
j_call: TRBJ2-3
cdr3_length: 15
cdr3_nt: TGTGCCAGCACCCTCGGACAGGGCAGCACAGATACGCAGTATTTT
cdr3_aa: CASTLGQGSTDTQYF

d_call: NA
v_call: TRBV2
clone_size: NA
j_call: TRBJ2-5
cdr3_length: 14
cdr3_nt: TGTGCCAGCAGTGAAGTCGGGTTTGGGGAGACCCAGTACTTC
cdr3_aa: CASSEVGFGETQYF

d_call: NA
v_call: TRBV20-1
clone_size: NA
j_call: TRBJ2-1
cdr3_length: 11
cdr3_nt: TGCAGTGTCTTAGTCTCGGATGAGCAGTTCTTC
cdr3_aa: CSVLVSDEQFF

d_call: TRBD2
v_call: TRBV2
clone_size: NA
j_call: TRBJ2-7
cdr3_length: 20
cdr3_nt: TGTGCCAGCAGTGACGCGGGAAGCGGGAGGGGCTCTCGGTCTATCTACGAGCAGTACTTC
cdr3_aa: CASSDAGSGRGSRSIYEQYF

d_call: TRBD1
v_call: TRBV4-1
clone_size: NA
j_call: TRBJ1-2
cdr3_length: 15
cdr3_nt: TGCGCCAGCAGCCAGGATGACAGGGGTGGGATGGGCTACACCTTC
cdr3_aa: CASSQDDRGGMGYTF

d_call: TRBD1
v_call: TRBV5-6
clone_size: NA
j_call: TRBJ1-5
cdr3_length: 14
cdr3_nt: TGTGCCAGCGGAAACAGGGGGTTCAATCAGCCCCAGCATTTT
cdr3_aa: CASGNRGFNQPQHF

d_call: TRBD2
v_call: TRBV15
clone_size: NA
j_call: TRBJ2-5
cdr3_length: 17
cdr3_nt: TGTGCCACCAGCAGAGTTGGTAGCGGGGGTCGCCAAGAGACCCAGTACTTC
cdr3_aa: CATSRVGSGGRQETQYF

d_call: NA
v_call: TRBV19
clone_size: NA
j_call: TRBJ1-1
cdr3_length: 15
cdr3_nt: TGTGCCAGTAGTCCCCAGGAGGGACCGAACACTGAAGCTTTCTTT
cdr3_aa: CASSPQEGPNTEAFF

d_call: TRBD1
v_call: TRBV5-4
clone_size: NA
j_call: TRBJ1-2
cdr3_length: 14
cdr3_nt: TGTGCCAGCAGCTCCCCGACAGGGCACTATGGCTACACCTTC
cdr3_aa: CASSSPTGHYGYTF

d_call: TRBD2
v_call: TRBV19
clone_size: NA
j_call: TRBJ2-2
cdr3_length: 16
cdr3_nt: TGTGCCAGTAGGCGGGTAGCGGGGGCGAACACCGGGGAGCTGTTTTTT
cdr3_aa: CASRRVAGANTGELFF

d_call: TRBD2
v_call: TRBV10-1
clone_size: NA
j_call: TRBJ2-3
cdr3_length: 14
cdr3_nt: TGCGCCAGCAGTAAGGGACTAGCGGGAGATACGCAGTATTTT
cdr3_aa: CASSKGLAGDTQYF

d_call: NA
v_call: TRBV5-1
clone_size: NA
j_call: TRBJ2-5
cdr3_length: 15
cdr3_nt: TGCGCCAGCAGCTTTGGGCATAGTTACCAAGAGACCCAGTACTTC
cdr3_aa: CASSFGHSYQETQYF

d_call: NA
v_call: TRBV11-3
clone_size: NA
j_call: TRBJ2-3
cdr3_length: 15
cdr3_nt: TGTGCCAGCAGCTTGGACGGGGGAAGCACAGATACGCAGTATTTT
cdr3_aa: CASSLDGGSTDTQYF

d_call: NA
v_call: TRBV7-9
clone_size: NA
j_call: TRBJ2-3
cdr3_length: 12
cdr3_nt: TGTGCCAGCAGCGCTCGACTCGACGCGCAGTATTTT
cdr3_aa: CASSARLDAQYF

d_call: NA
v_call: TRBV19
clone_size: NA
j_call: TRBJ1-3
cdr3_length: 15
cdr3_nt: TGTGCCAGTACCCCCCAGGAATTCTCTGGAAACACCATATATTTT
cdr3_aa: CASTPQEFSGNTIYF

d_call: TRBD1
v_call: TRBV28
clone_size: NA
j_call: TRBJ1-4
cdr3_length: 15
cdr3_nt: TGTGCCAGCAGTTTGGCCGGGACAGGGGGAGAAAAACTGTTTTTT
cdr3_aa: CASSLAGTGGEKLFF

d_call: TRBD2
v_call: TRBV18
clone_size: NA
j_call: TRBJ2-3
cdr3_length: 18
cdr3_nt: TGTGCCAGCTCACCCAAAGCAAGACTAGCGGGAGATGTAGATACGCAGTATTTT
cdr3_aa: CASSPKARLAGDVDTQYF

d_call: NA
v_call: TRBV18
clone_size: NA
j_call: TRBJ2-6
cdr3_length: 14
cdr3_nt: TGTGCCAGCCGGCCAGGGACTGGGGCCAACGTCCTGACTTTC
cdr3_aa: CASRPGTGANVLTF

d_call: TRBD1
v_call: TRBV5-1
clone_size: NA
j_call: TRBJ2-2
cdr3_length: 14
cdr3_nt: TGCGCCAGCAGCAAGACAGGGGACACCGGGGAGCTGTTTTTT
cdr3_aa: CASSKTGDTGELFF

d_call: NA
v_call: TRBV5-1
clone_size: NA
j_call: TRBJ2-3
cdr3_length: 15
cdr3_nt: TGCGCCAGCAGCTTGGCTGGGGGGGGCGCAGATACGCAGTATTTT
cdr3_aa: CASSLAGGGADTQYF

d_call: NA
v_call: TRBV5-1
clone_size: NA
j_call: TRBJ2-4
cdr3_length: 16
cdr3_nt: TGCGCCAGCAGCTTGGCCCAGGGTAAAGCCAAAAACATTCAGTACTTC
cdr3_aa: CASSLAQGKAKNIQYF

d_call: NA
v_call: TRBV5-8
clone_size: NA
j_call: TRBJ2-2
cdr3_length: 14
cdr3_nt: TGTGCCAGCAGCTTCGGTTACAACAGAGGGGAGCTGTTTTTT
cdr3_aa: CASSFGYNRGELFF

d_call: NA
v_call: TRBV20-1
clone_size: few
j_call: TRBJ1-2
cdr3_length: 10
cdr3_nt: TGCAGTGCTAGGGGGCCTCCTGCAACCTTC
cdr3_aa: CSARGPPATF

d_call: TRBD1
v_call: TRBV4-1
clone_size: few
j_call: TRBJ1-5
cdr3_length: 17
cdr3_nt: TGCGCCAGCAGTCCTCGACAGGGGGCAGATAGCAATCAGCCCCAGCATTTT
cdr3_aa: CASSPRQGADSNQPQHF

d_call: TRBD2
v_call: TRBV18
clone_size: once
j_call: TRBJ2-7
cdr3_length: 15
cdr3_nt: TGTGCCAGCTCACCAGGCACTAGCGGTATATACGAGCAGTACTTC
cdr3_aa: CASSPGTSGIYEQYF

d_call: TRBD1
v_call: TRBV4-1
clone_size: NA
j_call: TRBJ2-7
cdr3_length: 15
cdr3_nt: TGCGCCAGCAGCTGGGACAGGGCCGGATCCTACGAGCAGTACTTC
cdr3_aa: CASSWDRAGSYEQYF

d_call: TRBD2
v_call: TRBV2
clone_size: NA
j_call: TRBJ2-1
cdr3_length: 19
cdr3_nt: TGTGCCAGCAGCGAAACTAGCGGGGGGGCGGATCCGAGAGACAATGAGCAGTTCTTC
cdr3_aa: CASSETSGGADPRDNEQFF

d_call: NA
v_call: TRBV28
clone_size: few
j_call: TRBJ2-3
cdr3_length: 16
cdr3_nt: TGTGCCAGCAGTTTTTCAATCGGAGTCGGCACAGATACGCAGTATTTT
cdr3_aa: CASSFSIGVGTDTQYF